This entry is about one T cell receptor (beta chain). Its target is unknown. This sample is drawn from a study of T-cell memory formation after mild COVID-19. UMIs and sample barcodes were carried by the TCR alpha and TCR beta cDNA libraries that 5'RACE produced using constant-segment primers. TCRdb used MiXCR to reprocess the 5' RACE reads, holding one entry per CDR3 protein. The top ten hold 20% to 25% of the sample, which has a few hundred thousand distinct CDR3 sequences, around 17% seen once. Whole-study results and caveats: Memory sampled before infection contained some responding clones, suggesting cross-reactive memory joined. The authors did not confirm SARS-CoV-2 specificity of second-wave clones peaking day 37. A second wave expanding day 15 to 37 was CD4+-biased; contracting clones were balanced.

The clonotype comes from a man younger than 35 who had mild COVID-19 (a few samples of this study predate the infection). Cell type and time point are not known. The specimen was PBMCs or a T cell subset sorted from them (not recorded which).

CDR3 DNA: TGTGCCAGCAGCCGGGCAGCAGAGACCCAGTACTTC. It specifies CASSRAAETQYF. The J gene is TRBJ2-5, the V gene TRBV11-2; D call uncertain. V lost 5 bases and J 4 bases, leaving 8 bases between the germline ends. CDR1 SGHAT and CDR2 FQNNGV come from the germline V gene. The length of the CDR3 is 12 residues. Variable domain in full (rest from reference TRBV11-2 and TRBJ2-5): EAGVAQSPRYKIIEKRQSVAFWCNPISGHATLYWYQQILGQGPKLLIQFQNNGVVDDSQLPKDRFSAERLKGVDSTLKIQPAKLEDSAVYLCASSRAAETQYFGPGTRLLVL.